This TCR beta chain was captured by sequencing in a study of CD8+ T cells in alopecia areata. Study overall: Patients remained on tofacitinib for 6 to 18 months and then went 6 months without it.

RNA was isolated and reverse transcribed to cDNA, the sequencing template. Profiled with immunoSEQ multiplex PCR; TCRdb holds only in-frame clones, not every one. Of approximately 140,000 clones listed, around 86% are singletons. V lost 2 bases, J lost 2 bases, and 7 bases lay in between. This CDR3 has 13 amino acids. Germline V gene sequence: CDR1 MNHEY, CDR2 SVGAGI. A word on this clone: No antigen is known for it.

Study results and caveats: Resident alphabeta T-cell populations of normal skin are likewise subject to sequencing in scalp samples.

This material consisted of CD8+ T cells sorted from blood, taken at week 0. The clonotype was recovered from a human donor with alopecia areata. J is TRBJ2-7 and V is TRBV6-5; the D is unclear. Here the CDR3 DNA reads TGTGCCAGCAGTTACGGGGAAACCTACGAGCAGTACTTC. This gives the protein CASSYGETYEQYF.